The 30 T cell receptor beta chains in this list originate from one sample, sequenced in a study of breast tumors, draining lymph nodes, adjacent tissues. Via MiXCR, TCRdb re-called the multiplex PCR reads, giving one row per CDR3 protein. Among about 14,000 distinct CDR3 sequences, around 58% were seen once, and the ten largest hold under 30%. Sequences were obtained from tumor-adjacent breast tissue. The receptors derive from a female donor with breast cancer. Some clones in this sample may be carry-over from other donors' samples.

A remark on this clonotype: Likely a read error: the CDR3 ends without its conserved phenylalanine or tryptophan. The DNA is left out, because the CDR3 cannot be placed on it with certainty; the CDR3 is given as TCRdb lists it. The chain combines TRBV20-1 with TRBJ2-1. Germline assignment: CDR1 DFQATT and CDR2 SNEGSKA (reference sequence). Termini included, the CDR3 measures 10 amino acids. The CDR3 spells CRAEEKEAVS.

The chain uses TRBV19 and TRBJ2-1; D is uncertain. Trimming stripped 0 bases from V and 7 bases from J, with 4 bases between. Germline CDR1 is LNHDA and CDR2 is SQIVND (reference sequence). The CDR3 has 12 amino acids. The chain's CDR3 is CASSIEPNEQFF. CDR3 DNA: TGTGCCAGTAGTATAGAGCCGAATGAGCAGTTCTTC. Looking up the rest from reference TRBV19 and TRBJ2-1 gives the full variable domain: DGGITQSPKYLFRKEGQNVTLSCEQNLNHDAMYWYRQDPGQGLRLIYYSQIVNDFQKGDIAEGYSVSREKKESFPLTVTSAQKNPTAFYLCASSIEPNEQFFGPGTRLTVL.

The chain couples TRBV6-1 to TRBJ2-2; perhaps TRBD1 as D (6 bases). Trimming stripped 9 bases from V and 4 bases from J, with 18 bases between. Per germline, CDR1 MNHNS and CDR2 SASEGT. The CDR3 has 15 amino acids. As DNA, the CDR3 is TGTGCCAGTTCCTGGGAACAGGGTTCCACCGGGGAGCTGTTTTTT. Translation gives CASSWEQGSTGELFF.

This chain connects TRBV13 to TRBJ1-6; D might be TRBD1 (5 bases). The CDR3 length is 13 residues. Germline-derived CDR1 and CDR2 are PRHDT and FYEKMQ (reference sequence). V was pared by 5 bases and J by 7 bases, with 9 bases between. CDR3: CASSPGTNSPLHF. The CDR3 nucleotides are TGTGCCAGCAGCCCAGGGACCAATTCACCCCTCCACTTT.

As concerns this clonotype: The junction departs from the called germline gene at one end, perhaps through a read error. The chain combines TRBV25-1 with TRBJ1-6; D unresolved. Germline V gene data show CDR1 as MGHDK and CDR2 as SYGVNS. The CDR3 extends over 18 amino acids. The CDR3 DNA reads as TGTGCCAGCAGCCCGTTAGGGCTGTCATCCGTAAGCCTCTCACCCCTCCATTTT. It translates to CASSPLGLSSVSLSPLHF.

This chain joins TRBV12-3 or TRBV12-4 and TRBJ2-3, with D possibly matching TRBD1 (5 bases). The CDR3 runs 15 residues. V was cut by 2 bases and J by 1 base, with 10 bases left in between. CDR3 DNA sequence: TGTGCCAGCAGTTTACAGGGATCGGGCACAGATACGCAGTATTTT. Residues: CASSLQGSGTDTQYF.

This clonotype was recorded many times. One junction end disagrees with the germline gene, perhaps due to a read error. The V gene is TRBV10-3, the J gene TRBJ2-5; 9 bases are shared with TRBD2. CDR3 length: 14 residues. The germline CDR1 and CDR2 sequences are ENHRY and SYGVKD. CDR3 region: CAIRGGGRAETQCF. DNA for the CDR3: TGTGCCATCAGGGGTGGCGGGAGGGCAGAGACCCAGTGCTTC.

By share, this clonotype ranks as medium-sized. V is TRBV20-1 and J is TRBJ2-7, with D tentatively TRBD1 (6 bases). Per the germline V gene, CDR1 is DFQATT and CDR2 is SNEGSKA (reference sequence). Between the trimmed V and J ends, which lost 6 bases and 9 bases, there was a span of 27 bases. The CDR3 contains 15 residues. CDR3: CSAKDDGTPFNVQYF. The CDR3 DNA sequence: TGCAGTGCAAAGGACGACGGGACACCCTTTAACGTGCAGTACTTC.

The chain carries TRBV24-1 and TRBJ2-1; 10 positions agree with TRBD2. V lost 7 bases to trimming and J lost 7 bases; unmatched junction nucleotides: 15. Germline V gene data show CDR1 as KGHDR and CDR2 as SFDVKD. This CDR3 contains 17 residues. The CDR3 nucleotides are TGTGCCACCAGCCCGGGGGGAAGCGGGAGGGGGCGAAATGAGCAGTTCTTC. It encodes CATSPGGSGRGRNEQFF.

The chain is built from TRBV20-1 and TRBJ1-5, with unresolved D. The CDR3 has 13 residues. Germline-derived CDR1 and CDR2 are DFQATT and SNEGSKA (reference sequence). The V end was cut by 6 bases, the J end by 3 bases, with 12 bases between. The CDR3 here is CSAQALFNQPQHF. DNA of the CDR3: TGCAGTGCGCAAGCGCTGTTCAATCAGCCCCAGCATTTT.

This clonotype appeared a single time. As the CDR3 is not closed by the conserved phenylalanine or tryptophan, this likely results from a read error. V and J are TRBV6-6 and TRBJ2-7, with 8 bases lining up with TRBD2. This CDR3 has 14 amino acids. Unmatched junction bases numbered 7, after V lost 7 bases and J lost 2 bases. Germline values: CDR1 MNHNY, CDR2 SVGAGI (reference sequence). The CDR3 DNA reads as TGTGCCAGCACCCGGGGGGGGTACCCCTACGAGCAGTACCTC. Translated, it gives CASTRGGYPYEQYL.

In this sample, this clonotype turned up a few times. The gene calls are TRBV6-2 or TRBV6-3 and TRBJ1-6, with a possible D match to TRBD1 (6 bases). In germline, CDR1 is MNHEY, CDR2 SVGEGT. This CDR3 is built from 13 residues. Trimming took 6 bases from V and 8 from J, leaving 11 bases between them. The CDR3 DNA reads as TGTGCCAGCAGCCACGCAGGGGATTCACCCCTCCACTTT. Its protein product is CASSHAGDSPLHF.

With respect to this clonotype: An end of the junction does not agree with germline; a read error may underlie this. The chain combines TRBV5-5 with TRBJ2-7; D not resolved. Per the germline V gene, CDR1 is SGHKS and CDR2 is YYEKEE (reference sequence). The CDR3 has 15 residues. The CDR3 nucleotides are TGCGCCAGCAGCTTAGACAAACCGAGGTCCTACGAGCAGTACTTC. Its translation: CASSLDKPRSYEQYF. Full variable domain (missing parts from reference TRBV5-5 and TRBJ2-7): DAGVTQSPTHLIKTRGQQVTLRCSPISGHKSVSWYQQVLGQGPQFIFQYYEKEERGRGNFPDRFSARQFPNYSSELNVNALLLGDSALYLCASSLDKPRSYEQYFGPGTRLTVT.

J is TRBJ1-3 and V is TRBV6-7; no firm D call. TRBV6-7 is designated an ORF whose function remains uncertain. There are 14 residues in the CDR3. Between the trimmed V and J ends, which lost 5 bases and 3 bases, there was a span of 11 bases. This chain's CDR3 is CASSEHRYGNTIYF. In DNA, the CDR3 is TGTGCCAGCAGTGAGCACAGATATGGAAACACCATATATTTT.

There are many counts of this clonotype. The chain links TRBV5-8 to TRBJ2-2; 12 bases fit TRBD2. V lost 4 bases and J lost 8; bases outside the gene matches: 6. Per germline, CDR1 SGHTS and CDR2 YDEGEE. This CDR3 has 15 residues. The CDR3 spells CASSPRTSGMGELFF. CDR3 nucleotide sequence: TGTGCCAGCAGCCCCAGGACTAGCGGGATGGGGGAGCTGTTTTTT.

The V gene is TRBV29-1, the J gene TRBJ2-2, with D possibly matching TRBD2 (5 bases). Germline V gene sequence: CDR1 SQVTM, CDR2 ANQGSEA. V was clipped by 1 base and J by 1 base, with 7 bases between them. There are 14 residues in the CDR3. CDR3 in DNA: TGCAGCGTTGAAGTCGGGATGAACACCGGGGAGCTGTTTTTT. Its translation: CSVEVGMNTGELFF.

Ten or more counts support this clonotype. This may come from a read error, since a much larger clone is one base off. The chain employs TRBV6-1 and TRBJ2-5; no reliable D call. CDR3 length: 14 residues. Germline CDR1 MNHNS, CDR2 SASEGT. CDR3 nucleotides: TGTGCCAGCAGTCAAGCCCACATCACGGAGACCCAGTACTTC. Protein: CASSQAHITETQYF.

The rearrangement uses TRBV7-8 and TRBJ2-1; 12 positions agree with TRBD2. CDR1 is SGHVS, CDR2 FQNEAQ, per germline. The CDR3 totals 15 residues. The CDR3 is CARVLAGGIYNEQFF. The DNA for the CDR3 is TGTGCTAGAGTTCTAGCGGGAGGGATCTACAATGAGCAGTTCTTC.

This clonotype came up many times. The chain recombines TRBV12-3 or TRBV12-4 with TRBJ2-7; perhaps TRBD2 as D (6 bases). Trimming removed 3 bases at V and 3 bases at J, with 12 bases between. CDR3 length: 14 residues. Here the CDR3 reads CASSFGTEVYEQYF. CDR3 sequence (DNA): TGTGCCAGCAGTTTCGGGACTGAAGTCTACGAGCAGTACTTC.

Notes on this clonotype: The germline gene is not matched at one end of the junction; a read error may be the cause. The chain recombines TRBV12-3 or TRBV12-4 with TRBJ2-6; a possible D gene is TRBD1 (5 bases). The CDR3 totals 14 residues. CDR3 region: CASRRDSGANVLTF. The CDR3 DNA sequence: TGTGCCAGCAGGCGTGACTCTGGGGCCAACGTCCTGACCTTC.

This clonotype occurred many times. The chain is built from TRBV5-1 and TRBJ1-1; 8 bases fit TRBD1. J lost 1 base, V lost 3 bases, and 2 bases had no gene match. The germline gives CDR1 SGHRS, CDR2 YFSETQ. CDR3 size: 14 residues. The CDR3 reads CASSSGGTNTEAFF. The CDR3 DNA sequence: TGCGCCAGCAGCTCAGGGGGCACGAACACTGAAGCTTTCTTT.

Ten or more counts support this clonotype. This chain links TRBV10-3 with TRBJ1-5; 9 bases fit TRBD1. CDR1 is ENHRY, CDR2 SYGVKD, per germline. Trimming at V came to 6 bases and at J to 4 bases, leaving 13 bases not matched to a gene. The CDR3 is 17 residues long. This chain's CDR3 is CAISDRIPGQGNQPQHF. As DNA, the CDR3 is TGTGCCATCAGCGACAGGATTCCGGGACAGGGTAATCAGCCCCAGCATTTT.

This clonotype was picked up a small number of times. The V gene is TRBV2, the J gene TRBJ2-5; weak D call: TRBD1 (5 bases). Germline V gene lookup returns CDR1 SNHLY and CDR2 FYNNEI. CDR3 length: 13 residues. The V gene lost 4 bases and the J gene lost 2 bases, with 8 bases spanning the gap. CDR3 nucleotides: TGTGCCAGCAGTGGGGCAGGGCAAGAGACCCAGTACTTC. As protein: CASSGAGQETQYF.

This clonotype was seen ten or more times. This chain connects TRBV11-3 to TRBJ2-2; no reliable D call. V lost 5 bases to trimming and J lost 0 bases, with 7 bases between them. The CDR3 consists of 14 residues. Germline lookup yields CDR1 SGHNT and CDR2 YENEEA. For the CDR3, the DNA is TGTGCCAGCAGCCCAAGGTCGAACACCGGGGAGCTGTTTTTT. Translating gives CASSPRSNTGELFF.

The chain links TRBV7-2 to TRBJ1-6; 9 nucleotides line up with TRBD1. This CDR3 is 15 amino acids long. Germline CDR1 is SGHTA and CDR2 is FQGNSA. V dropped 6 bases and J dropped 9; count of bases not matched to a gene: 9. The CDR3 here is CASSRDRVKGSPLHF. CDR3 coding DNA: TGTGCCAGCAGTCGGGACAGGGTGAAGGGTTCACCCCTCCACTTT.

The chain employs TRBV5-6 and TRBJ2-1; TRBD2 matches 9 bases. Germline V gives CDR1 SGHDT, CDR2 YYEEEE. The J segment lost 7 bases and the V segment lost 3 bases, leaving 11 bases of the junction unmatched. The CDR3 contains 16 residues. CDR3 DNA: TGTGCCAGCAGCTCACTCGGGACTAGCTTTTCGAATGAGCAGTTCTTC. It encodes CASSSLGTSFSNEQFF.

CDR3 residues: CASSLGTDTQYF. In DNA form, the CDR3 reads TGTGCCAGCAGCTTAGGCACAGATACGCAGTATTTT. The rearrangement uses TRBV7-6 and TRBJ2-3; D gene unclear. The germline V gene has CDR1 SGHVS and CDR2 FNYEAQ. CDR3 length equals 12 residues. V was shortened by 1 base and J by 1 base, with 0 bases between the two germline ends.

J is TRBJ2-5 and V is TRBV7-2, with 15 bases identical to TRBD2. Unmatched junction bases numbered 11, after V lost 7 bases and J lost 5 bases. Per the germline V gene, CDR1 is SGHTA and CDR2 is FQGNSA. The CDR3 sequence is 17 residues long. The CDR3 here is CASNIPGLAGGWETQYF. DNA for the CDR3: TGTGCCAGCAACATACCGGGACTAGCGGGAGGTTGGGAGACCCAGTACTTC.

CDR3 DNA sequence: TGTGCTAGTGGTTTGGTACTCGGGGGGAACGAGCAGTACTTC. Translated: CASGLVLGGNEQYF. The chain is built from TRBV12-5 and TRBJ2-7; TRBD2 agrees at 7 bases. The J segment lost 5 bases and the V segment lost 0 bases, leaving 4 bases of the junction unmatched. CDR3 size: 14 residues. Germline V gene lookup returns CDR1 LGHNT and CDR2 FRNRAP.

V and J are TRBV20-1 and TRBJ1-2, with 7 bases fitting TRBD1. Losses at the gene ends were 6 bases for V and 3 bases for J; bases not matched to a gene: 7. CDR3 length: 13 amino acids. Per germline, CDR1 DFQATT and CDR2 SNEGSKA (reference sequence). The CDR3 region has the DNA TGCAGTGCCTGGACAGGTTCCGACTATGGCTACACCTTC. Amino acids: CSAWTGSDYGYTF.